The following is a T cell receptor (beta chain) sequence with its context. The sample is drawn from a study of control samples from healthy donors and cancer patients. This CDR3 comprises 15 residues. The V end was cut by 3 bases, the J end by 0 bases, with 9 bases between. The germline V gene has CDR1 KGHSH and CDR2 LQKENI. Sequenced by immunoSEQ multiplex PCR; TCRdb stores in-frame clones only, minus some. The sample gives approximately 84,000 clones, approximately 78% of which show up once; over 7.5% is in the top ten. This chain connects TRBV18 to TRBJ2-4; perhaps TRBD2 as D (6 bases). The origin of this receptor is an older woman in good health. Sequenced input: blood. The CDR3 DNA reads TGTGCCAGCTCACCGGGGACTTTAGCCAAAAACATTCAGTACTTC. It yields the protein CASSPGTLAKNIQYF. Variable domain in full (rest from reference TRBV18 and TRBJ2-4): NAGVMQNPRHLVRRRGQEARLRCSPMKGHSHVYWYRQLPEEGLKFMVYLQKENIIDESGMPKERFSAEFPKEGPSILRIQQVVRGDSAAYFCASSPGTLAKNIQYFGAGTRLSVL.